The source of this T cell receptor (beta chain) is a study of blood T cell repertoires in COVID-19. Overall study context: Acute and convalescent COVID-19 samples came from the United States, Italy and Spain.

Across roughly 25 US areas, participants ranged in age from 18 to 89 years. Participants were placed into cohorts based on the clinical history they reported. In germline, CDR1 is SGHTA, CDR2 FQGTGA. CDR3 length: 15 residues. V lost 2 bases to trimming and J lost 5 bases, with 13 bases between them. In the original analysis: Estimated nucleated cell counts came from reference gene primer amplification. Measured with immunoSEQ multiplex PCR; TCRdb has only the in-frame clones, and not every one. V and J calls and clone size come straight from that table; D and trimming were deduced from the DNA. The data hold 250,000 to 300,000 clones, with about four fifths observed a single time.

V and J are TRBV7-3 and TRBJ2-1; D perhaps matches TRBD2 (5 bases). The sequence was obtained from a man between 35 and 55 years old who had been exposed to COVID-19. Sample: PBMCs or T cells enriched from blood (not recorded which). The CDR3 bases are TGTGCCAGCAGCTTAGGCCGTAGCGACCACAATGAGCAGTTCTTC. Protein: CASSLGRSDHNEQFF.